This TCR beta chain came from a study of T-cell reconstitution after alpha-beta-depleted transplantation in children. The CDR3 is 13 amino acids. Trimming cost V 7 bases and J 0 bases, with 10 bases left between them. Unique molecular identifiers were incorporated into the prepared TCRbeta library. TCRdb recomputed calls from the PCR reads with MiXCR, one row per CDR3 protein. The profile covers fewer than 1 million distinct CDR3 sequences, with approximately 15% appearing a single time and approximately 5% taken by the ten largest. There are many counts of this clonotype. The sequencing used PBMCs, mostly from graft donor cells, collected 360 days after TCRalphabeta/CD19-depleted stem cell transplant. The genes are TRBV12-3 or TRBV12-4 and TRBJ2-7, with D unresolved. This sequence was found in a male patient aged 10-17 years who had a stem cell transplant for acute lymphoblastic leukemia, so the T cells may come from the graft donor. CDR3 region: CASTHSASYEQYF. DNA of the CDR3: TGTGCCAGCACCCACTCCGCCTCCTACGAGCAGTACTTC.